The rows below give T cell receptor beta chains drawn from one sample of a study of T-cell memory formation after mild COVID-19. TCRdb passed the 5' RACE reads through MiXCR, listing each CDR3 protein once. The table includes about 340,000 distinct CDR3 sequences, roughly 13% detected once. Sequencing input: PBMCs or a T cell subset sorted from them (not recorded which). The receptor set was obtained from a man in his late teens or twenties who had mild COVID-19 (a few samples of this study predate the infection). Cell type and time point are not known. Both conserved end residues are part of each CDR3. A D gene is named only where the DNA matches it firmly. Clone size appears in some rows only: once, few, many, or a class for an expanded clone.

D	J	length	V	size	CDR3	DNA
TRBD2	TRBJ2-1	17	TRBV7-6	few	CASSLAPSSGGYNEQFF	TGTGCCAGCAGCTTAGCGCCGTCTAGCGGGGGCTACAATGAGCAGTTCTTC
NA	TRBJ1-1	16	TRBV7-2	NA	CASSPLSGASNTEAFF	TGTGCCAGCAGCCCTCTCTCGGGGGCGTCGAACACTGAAGCTTTCTTT
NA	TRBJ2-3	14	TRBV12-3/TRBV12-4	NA	CASRPGTPNKRQYF	TGTGCCAGCAGACCCGGGACACCCAATAAGCGACAGTATTTT
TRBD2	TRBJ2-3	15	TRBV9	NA	CASSTSGAGPDTQYF	TGTGCCAGCAGCACTAGCGGGGCAGGGCCAGATACGCAGTATTTT
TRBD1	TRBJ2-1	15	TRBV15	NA	CATSRDRGWDNEQFF	TGTGCCACCAGCAGGGACAGGGGTTGGGACAATGAGCAGTTCTTC
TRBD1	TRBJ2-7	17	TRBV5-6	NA	CASSPPPMDRGTYEQYF	TGTGCCAGCAGCCCCCCACCCATGGACAGGGGGACCTACGAGCAGTACTTC
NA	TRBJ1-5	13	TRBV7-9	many	CASSLRENQPQHF	TGTGCCAGCAGCTTACGGGAGAATCAGCCCCAGCATTTT
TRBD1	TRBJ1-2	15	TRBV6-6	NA	CASSYRAGGAYGYTF	TGTGCCAGCAGTTACCGGGCAGGGGGCGCCTATGGCTACACCTTC
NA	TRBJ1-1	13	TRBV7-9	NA	CASSFTQNTEAFF	TGTGCCAGCAGCTTTACACAGAACACTGAAGCTTTCTTT
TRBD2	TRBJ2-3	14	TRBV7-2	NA	CASSLHTSVDTQYF	TGTGCCAGCAGCTTACACACTAGCGTAGATACGCAGTATTTT
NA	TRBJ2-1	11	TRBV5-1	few	CASHRVNEQFF	TGCGCCAGCCACCGCGTGAATGAGCAGTTCTTC
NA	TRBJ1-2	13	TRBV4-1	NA	CASSQPPLYGYTF	TGCGCCAGCAGCCAACCCCCGCTCTATGGCTACACCTTC
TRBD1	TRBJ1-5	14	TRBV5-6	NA	CASSSGTGWQPQHF	TGTGCCAGCAGCTCGGGGACAGGTTGGCAGCCCCAGCATTTT
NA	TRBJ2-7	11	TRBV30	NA	CAWSPGTNPAF	TGTGCCTGGAGTCCCGGGACGAATCCCGCCTTC
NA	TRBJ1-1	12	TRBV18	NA	CASSPRNIEAFF	TGTGCCAGCTCACCACGGAACATTGAAGCTTTCTTT
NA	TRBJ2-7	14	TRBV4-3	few	CASSQEQTDYEQYF	TGCGCCAGCAGCCAAGAACAGACAGATTACGAGCAGTACTTC
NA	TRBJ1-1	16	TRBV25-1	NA	CASSEGGKHMNTEAFF	TGTGCCAGCAGTGAAGGTGGGAAGCACATGAACACTGAAGCTTTCTTT
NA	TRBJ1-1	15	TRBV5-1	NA	CASSLGPGMNTEAFF	TGCGCCAGCAGCTTGGGGCCGGGAATGAACACTGAAGCTTTCTTT
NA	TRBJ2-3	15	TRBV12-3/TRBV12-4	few	CASSLGRGFTDTQYF	TGTGCCAGCAGTTTGGGGCGGGGATTTACAGATACGCAGTATTTT
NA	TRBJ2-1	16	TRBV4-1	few	CASSHGRLRGGLEQFF	TGCGCCAGCAGCCATGGCCGGTTGCGGGGCGGGCTTGAGCAGTTCTTC
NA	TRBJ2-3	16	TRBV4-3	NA	CASSQALNPSTDTQYF	TGCGCCAGCAGCCAAGCCCTCAACCCTAGCACAGATACGCAGTATTTT
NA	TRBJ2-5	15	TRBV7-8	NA	CASSLGGLREETQYF	TGTGCCAGCAGCTTAGGGGGCTTGAGGGAAGAGACCCAGTACTTC
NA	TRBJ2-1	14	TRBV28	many	CASSWGESYNEQFF	TGTGCCAGCAGTTGGGGGGAGTCCTACAATGAGCAGTTCTTC
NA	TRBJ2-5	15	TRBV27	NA	CASSLFGLVEETQYF	TGTGCCAGCAGTTTATTCGGGCTAGTTGAAGAGACCCAGTACTTC
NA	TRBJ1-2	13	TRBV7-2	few	CASSLTGGGGYTF	TGTGCCAGCAGCTTGACAGGCGGGGGTGGCTACACCTTC
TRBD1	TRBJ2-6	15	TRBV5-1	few	CASSLQGAGANVLTF	TGCGCCAGCAGCTTACAGGGGGCGGGGGCCAACGTCCTGACTTTC
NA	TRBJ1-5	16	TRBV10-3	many	CAISESNTGSNQPQHF	TGTGCCATCAGTGAGTCGAATACTGGTAGCAATCAGCCCCAGCATTTT
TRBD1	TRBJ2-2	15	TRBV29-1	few	CSARETGTNTGELFF	TGCAGCGCAAGGGAGACAGGGACGAACACCGGGGAGCTGTTTTTT
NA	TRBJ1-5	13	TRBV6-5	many	CASRQGISQPQHF	TGTGCCAGCAGGCAGGGTATCTCCCAGCCCCAGCATTTT
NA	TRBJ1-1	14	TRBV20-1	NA	CSAREGGRNTEDFF	TGCAGTGCTAGGGAGGGGGGTCGGAACACTGAAGATTTCTTT
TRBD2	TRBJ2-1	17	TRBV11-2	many	CASSLVGGTSGHNEQFF	TGTGCCAGCAGCTTAGTAGGAGGGACTAGCGGGCACAATGAGCAGTTCTTC
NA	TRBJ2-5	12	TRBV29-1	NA	CSVEDYLETQYF	TGCAGCGTTGAAGATTACTTGGAGACCCAGTACTTC
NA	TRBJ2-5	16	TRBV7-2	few	CASSSFGVGFQETQYF	TGTGCCAGCAGCTCATTCGGTGTGGGGTTCCAAGAGACCCAGTACTTC